This T cell receptor (beta chain) was documented in a study of shared clonotypes between healthy human individuals. Clones were sequenced by immunoSEQ multiplex PCR, and TCRdb holds only the in-frame ones, with some missing. The sample yields about 2 million clones, over 85% seen once. Trimming removed 2 bases at V and 4 bases at J, with 5 bases between. This CDR3 comprises 12 residues. CDR1 SGHTA and CDR2 FQGNSA come from the germline V gene. Input material: naive CD4+ T cells sorted from blood. The sample's subset: CD45RA+ positively selected. The sequence was obtained from a man between 18 and 35 years old in good health. J is TRBJ2-5 and V is TRBV7-2; D remains ambiguous. CDR3 sequence: CASSLMVETQYF. The CDR3 DNA reads TGTGCCAGCAGCTTAATGGTAGAGACCCAGTACTTC.